This TCR beta chain was profiled in a study of blood T cell repertoires in COVID-19. The CDR3 totals 16 residues. The V gene end was trimmed by 2 bases and the J gene end by 2 bases; junction bases not matched to a gene: 8. Germline V CDR1 and CDR2: SGHDN, FVKESK. Using immunoSEQ multiplex PCR, the repertoire was profiled, and TCRdb retains in-frame clones only, with some absent. In the table there are hundreds of thousands of clones, 85% of which are singletons. This sequence originates from a woman younger than 30 with acute or convalescent COVID-19. The sequencing input was peripheral blood. The genes are TRBV14 and TRBJ2-7; 8 positions agree with TRBD1. CDR3 sequence: CASSQFDRGSTYEQYF. Here the CDR3 DNA reads TGTGCCAGCAGCCAATTCGACAGGGGTTCTACCTACGAGCAGTACTTC.